This record covers a single TCR beta chain. The antigen remains unidentified. Libraries were prepared by immunoSEQ multiplex PCR; TCRdb keeps only in-frame clonotypes and omits some of them. The repertoire has under 650,000 clones, almost 97% of them found once; the top ten carry roughly 0.06%. This sample is part of a study of shared clonotypes between healthy human individuals. Regarding the study as a whole: A reduction in generation probabilities was seen for non-shared clonotypes relative to those shared by all four donors.

There are 15 residues in the CDR3. V shed 4 bases and J shed 0 bases, with 13 bases lying between them. The germline gives CDR1 SEHNR, CDR2 FQNEAQ (reference sequence). The source material was naive CD4+ T cells sorted from blood. Subset noted: CD45RA+ positively selected. The origin of this receptor is a woman aged 25 to 39 in good health. The chain is built from TRBV7-9 and TRBJ2-7; TRBD2 might be the D (6 bases). The CDR3 sequence is CASSYWGEDSYEQYF. The DNA for the CDR3 is TGTGCCAGCAGCTACTGGGGGGAGGACTCCTACGAGCAGTACTTC.